The clone carrying this TCR beta chain was found once. Its specificity is not known. The entry originates in a study of T cell responses to AZD1222 COVID-19 vaccine. Findings and limits, study-wide: A mostly white British donor set with more females was recruited, and clonal diversity was possibly underestimated. Of spike-specific TCRs, nearly half reportedly target regions left unmutated in variants. There were repertoire samples only from the period after the peak T cell response.

Some clones are missing from TCRdb's copy, which holds only in-frame ones; the method was immunoSEQ multiplex PCR. This sample has 150,000 or so clones; 90% occur once, and the top ten carry under 20%. The CDR3 is 13 residues long. The V gene lost 9 bases and the J gene lost 3 bases, with 11 bases spanning the gap. This chain uses TRBV12-3 or TRBV12-4 with TRBJ1-4; TRBD1 might be the D (5 bases). The clonotype was recovered from an adult in good health. The starting material was peripheral blood, obtained on day 0 of AZD1222 vaccination. In DNA form, the CDR3 reads TGTGCCAGTTCCCGAGGGGCTAATGAAAAACTGTTTTTT. The encoded protein is CASSRGANEKLFF.